This TCR beta chain comes out of a study of T cell clones after liver transplantation. About the study: TCRbeta sequencing after a pre-transplant mixed lymphocyte reaction identified graft-donor-reactive clones, later tracked in post-transplant blood. Tolerant meant at least one year fully off immunosuppression without liver enzymes above twice normal.

In regard to this clone: Its specificity is unknown.

General study findings and limits: Low donor cell numbers restricted donor-reactive repertoire measurement in two subjects.

Data came from immunoSEQ multiplex PCR; TCRdb stores just in-frame clones and leaves some out. Here the sample spans tens of thousands of clones, more than 75% being singletons. The V end lost 0 bases, the J end lost 7 bases, and 16 bases lay between the germline ends. CDR1 and CDR2 (germline): SGHRS, YFSETQ. The CDR3 has 15 amino acids. This clonotype was obtained from a human donor who received a liver transplant. This chain connects TRBV5-1 to TRBJ1-2; D possibly corresponds to TRBD1 (5 bases). The starting material was CD4+ T cells from blood, obtained before liver transplant. CDR3: CASSLELGPGGGYTF. DNA of the CDR3: TGCGCCAGCAGCTTGGAGTTGGGGCCTGGGGGTGGCTACACCTTC. The full variable domain, in which reference TRBV5-1 and TRBJ1-2 provide the parts outside the CDR3, is KAGVTQTPRYLIKTRGQQVTLSCSPISGHRSVSWYQQTPGQGLQFLFEYFSETQRNKGNFPGRFSGRQFSNSRSEMNVSTLELGDSALYLCASSLELGPGGGYTFGSGTRLTVV.